The rows below give T cell receptor beta chains drawn from one sample of a study of blood T cell repertoires in COVID-19. Using immunoSEQ multiplex PCR, the repertoire was profiled, and TCRdb retains in-frame clones only, with some absent. The data contain about 92,000 clones, over 75% of them seen just once; the ten biggest clones take up 15% to 20%. The sequencing sample was made of peripheral blood. The receptor source for this set is a woman older than 75 with active or convalescent COVID-19. Both conserved end residues are part of each CDR3. D genes are given only for firm matches. Not every row has a clone size; where given, it reads once, few, many or a size class.

v_gene	len	abundance	j_gene	d_gene	CDR3aa	CDR3nt
TRBV5-1	12	.	TRBJ1-1	.	CASSFQDTEAFF	TGCGCCAGCAGCTTCCAGGACACTGAAGCTTTCTTT
TRBV20-1	16	.	TRBJ2-7	.	CSASDPGRDWTYEQYF	TGCAGTGCTAGTGATCCCGGCAGGGATTGGACCTACGAGCAGTACTTC
TRBV5-1	14	.	TRBJ2-7	TRBD1	CASSSGTGVYEQYF	TGCGCCAGCAGCTCTGGGACAGGGGTGTACGAGCAGTACTTC
TRBV2	15	.	TRBJ1-4	.	CASSFRGPLNEKLFF	TGTGCCAGCAGCTTCAGGGGCCCCCTTAATGAAAAACTGTTTTTT
TRBV30	15	.	TRBJ1-3	.	CAWSRKTGSGNTIYF	TGTGCCTGGAGTAGAAAAACAGGGTCTGGAAACACCATATATTTT
TRBV6-6	15	.	TRBJ2-7	TRBD2	CASRPPGLAGGEQYF	TGTGCCAGCAGGCCGCCGGGACTAGCGGGAGGAGAGCAGTACTTC
TRBV11-1	14	.	TRBJ2-5	.	CASSLGPYQETQYF	TGTGCCAGCAGCTTAGGGCCGTACCAAGAGACCCAGTACTTC
TRBV4-3	17	.	TRBJ1-1	.	CASSQRWSQGMNTEAFF	TGCGCCAGCAGCCAACGCTGGAGCCAGGGGATGAACACTGAAGCTTTCTTT
TRBV6-2/TRBV6-3	14	.	TRBJ2-1	TRBD2	CASSLTSGRWEQFF	TGTGCCAGCAGTTTGACTAGCGGGAGGTGGGAGCAGTTCTTC
TRBV19	16	.	TRBJ2-1	.	CASSIMGGTGYNEQFF	TGTGCCAGTAGTATTATGGGCGGGACGGGCTACAATGAGCAGTTCTTC
TRBV12-3/TRBV12-4	13	.	TRBJ1-2	.	CASSAEGGYGYTF	TGTGCCAGCAGTGCCGAGGGCGGTTATGGCTACACCTTC
TRBV5-1	17	.	TRBJ1-2	TRBD1	CASSLALSNDRAYGYTF	TGCGCCAGCAGCTTGGCCCTATCGAACGACAGGGCATATGGCTACACCTTC
TRBV7-2	15	once	TRBJ1-4	.	CASSLFKTEYEKLFF	TGTGCCAGCAGCTTATTTAAGACAGAGTATGAAAAACTGTTTTTT
TRBV6-5	11	.	TRBJ2-1	.	CASSRSDEQFF	TGTGCCAGCAGCCGGAGCGATGAGCAGTTCTTC
TRBV18	17	.	TRBJ2-7	TRBD2	CASSPETSGSSSYEQYF	TGTGCCAGCTCACCTGAGACTAGCGGGTCAAGCTCCTACGAGCAGTACTTC
TRBV11-1	15	.	TRBJ1-4	TRBD1	CASSSTGVRGEKLFF	TGTGCCAGCAGCTCAACAGGGGTACGAGGTGAAAAACTGTTTTTT
TRBV5-1	16	.	TRBJ2-1	.	CASSSMEQPTGNEQFF	TGCGCCAGCAGCTCAATGGAGCAGCCAACGGGCAATGAGCAGTTCTTC
TRBV7-8	11	.	TRBJ1-1	.	CASSLKTVAFF	TGTGCCAGCAGCCTTAAAACGGTCGCTTTCTTT
TRBV19	16	few	TRBJ1-2	TRBD1	CASSIQGAAGTHGYTF	TGTGCCAGTAGTATACAGGGGGCGGCGGGTACTCATGGCTACACCTTC
TRBV5-1	15	once	TRBJ1-5	TRBD1	CASSLGQGGYQPQHF	TGCGCCAGCAGCCTCGGACAGGGGGGTTATCAGCCCCAGCATTTT
TRBV6-5	13	.	TRBJ2-6	.	CASIHSGANVLTF	TGTGCCAGCATTCACTCTGGGGCCAACGTCCTGACTTTC
TRBV2	15	.	TRBJ2-6	.	CASSGGVPGANVLTF	TGTGCCAGCAGTGGGGGGGTACCTGGGGCCAACGTCCTGACTTTC
TRBV6-5	14	.	TRBJ1-2	TRBD1	CASRDRGRLYGYTF	TGTGCCAGCAGGGACAGGGGGCGCCTCTATGGCTACACCTTC
TRBV6-1	17	.	TRBJ2-6	.	CASSAGTSSSGANVLTF	TGTGCCAGCAGTGCCGGGACATCTAGCTCTGGGGCCAACGTCCTGACTTTC
TRBV2	13	.	TRBJ2-2	.	CASSNHAVGELFF	TGTGCCAGCAGTAACCATGCGGTCGGGGAGCTGTTTTTT
TRBV3-1/TRBV3-2	15	.	TRBJ1-5	.	CASSQSVAGNQPQHF	TGTGCCAGCAGCCAATCGGTCGCGGGAAATCAGCCCCAGCATTTT
TRBV2	15	.	TRBJ1-6	.	CASIWGPSYNSPLHF	TGTGCCAGCATTTGGGGGCCTTCCTATAATTCACCCCTCCACTTT
TRBV6-1	15	.	TRBJ2-3	.	CASSDNWAAGSTQYF	TGTGCCAGCAGTGATAATTGGGCGGCGGGTTCTACGCAGTATTTT
TRBV7-2	16	.	TRBJ2-3	.	CASSYPGLAQSDTQYF	TGTGCCAGCAGTTACCCCGGGCTAGCGCAATCAGATACGCAGTATTTT
TRBV2	13	.	TRBJ1-5	.	CASNSLSNQPQHF	TGTGCCAGCAACAGCCTTAGCAATCAGCCCCAGCATTTT
TRBV9	14	.	TRBJ2-5	TRBD1	CASSEGQSQETQYF	TGTGCCAGCAGCGAGGGACAGTCCCAAGAGACCCAGTACTTC
TRBV30	13	.	TRBJ1-2	.	CAWSSGPSYGYTF	TGTGCCTGGAGTTCAGGGCCATCCTATGGCTACACCTTC
TRBV10-3	18	.	TRBJ2-1	TRBD2	CAISELGLAVLSYNEQFF	TGTGCCATCAGTGAGTTGGGACTAGCGGTCCTCTCCTACAATGAGCAGTTCTTC
TRBV9	16	.	TRBJ2-1	TRBD2	CASSVMSSVAGDEQFF	TGTGCCAGCAGCGTGATGTCCTCGGTAGCGGGTGATGAGCAGTTCTTC
TRBV30	15	.	TRBJ1-5	.	CAWSGVGASNQPQHF	TGTGCCTGGAGTGGTGTGGGGGCTAGCAATCAGCCCCAGCATTTT
TRBV5-1	16	.	TRBJ1-3	TRBD1	CASSSHRDRVRNTIYF	TGCGCCAGCAGCTCTCACCGGGACAGGGTTAGAAACACCATATATTTT
TRBV12-3/TRBV12-4	12	.	TRBJ2-5	.	CASSFDRETQYF	TGTGCCAGCAGTTTTGACAGGGAGACCCAGTACTTC
TRBV3-1/TRBV3-2	19	.	TRBJ2-1	TRBD2	CASSQNLGLAGGMVNEQFF	TGTGCCAGCAGCCAAAACCTGGGACTAGCGGGAGGCATGGTAAATGAGCAGTTCTTC
TRBV11-2	15	few	TRBJ2-7	TRBD1	CASSLRDRTLYEQYF	TGTGCCAGCAGCCTCCGGGACAGGACTCTCTACGAGCAGTACTTC
TRBV6-6	16	.	TRBJ1-6	.	CASSREGVQGVSPLHF	TGTGCCAGCAGTCGAGAAGGGGTCCAGGGTGTATCACCCCTCCACTTT
TRBV6-5	16	few	TRBJ2-7	TRBD2	CASSYSPGGVSYEQYF	TGTGCCAGCAGTTACTCACCCGGGGGGGTCTCCTACGAGCAGTACTTC
TRBV9	14	once	TRBJ2-7	.	CASSVAQDPYEQYF	TGTGCCAGCAGCGTAGCACAGGACCCCTACGAGCAGTACTTC
TRBV4-3	16	.	TRBJ1-2	TRBD1	CASSQDTGGVGYGYTF	TGCGCCAGCAGCCAAGATACAGGGGGCGTTGGCTATGGCTACACCTTC
TRBV19	13	.	TRBJ1-5	TRBD1	CASGQGGHQPQHF	TGTGCCAGTGGACAGGGGGGACATCAGCCCCAGCATTTT
TRBV24-1	17	.	TRBJ2-3	TRBD1	CATSAGGQGERADTQYF	TGTGCCACCAGTGCCGGGGGACAGGGCGAGAGAGCAGATACGCAGTATTTT
TRBV27	14	.	TRBJ2-7	TRBD2	CASSFSAGAYEQYF	TGTGCCAGCAGTTTTTCGGCGGGGGCCTACGAGCAGTACTTC
TRBV9	16	once	TRBJ1-6	TRBD1	CASSAGQGLGNSPLHF	TGTGCCAGCAGCGCAGGACAGGGGCTCGGTAATTCACCCCTCCACTTT
TRBV10-3	13	once	TRBJ1-6	.	CAMRRGGNSPLHF	TGTGCCATGAGGAGAGGAGGAAATTCACCCCTCCACTTT
TRBV7-9	16	.	TRBJ1-1	.	CASSLGAGGGDTEAFF	TGTGCCAGCAGCTTAGGCGCCGGCGGGGGTGACACTGAAGCTTTCTTT
TRBV7-2	15	few	TRBJ1-3	.	CASSLTGNPGNTIYF	TGTGCCAGCAGCTTGACCGGGAATCCCGGAAACACCATATATTTT
TRBV27	13	.	TRBJ1-6	TRBD1	CASSLDRGHSLHF	TGTGCCAGCAGTTTAGATAGGGGGCATTCCCTCCACTTT
TRBV7-2	13	.	TRBJ2-5	.	CASSLSLVETQYF	TGTGCCAGCAGCTTATCACTAGTGGAGACCCAGTACTTC
TRBV19	14	.	TRBJ1-1	.	CASSIAGLSTEAFF	TGTGCCAGTAGTATAGCGGGACTGAGCACTGAAGCTTTCTTT